The next 20 T cell receptor beta chains were all read from a single sample in a study of monozygotic twins with inflammatory bowel disease. TCRdb re-called the 5' RACE reads and shows each CDR3 protein once, DNA omitted. This table lists approximately 400,000 distinct CDR3 sequences. Sequencing was done on a sample of blood. These receptors were taken from a human donor with ulcerative colitis or Crohn's disease, or a healthy co-twin of an affected twin (not recorded which).

This chain links TRBV24-1 with TRBJ2-1; there is no DNA to check the TCRdb D call of TRBD1. The CDR3 has 13 residues. The V gene's germline CDR1 is KGHDR and CDR2 SFDVKD. CDR3 loop: CATRATGGNEQFF.

The gene calls are TRBV7-2 and TRBJ2-7; TCRdb names TRBD2, which stays unverified in the absence of DNA. The CDR3 runs to 17 residues. Germline-derived CDR1 and CDR2 are SGHTA and FQGNSA. CDR3 residues: CASSPIGTSGDPYEQYF.

V is TRBV7-8 and J is TRBJ2-1; TCRdb indicates TRBD2, and absent DNA this call remains unverified. CDR3 size: 17 residues. Germline CDR1 and CDR2: SGHVS and FQNEAQ. The CDR3 here is CASSRTSGGYSYNEQFF.

This chain connects TRBV28 to TRBJ2-5; as DNA is missing, the TRBD2 call by TCRdb cannot be tested. The CDR3 length is 22 residues. The germline gives CDR1 MDHEN, CDR2 SYDVKM. The CDR3 sequence is CASSFFSPLPGLAGPRRETQYF. Full variable domain (outside the CDR3, taken from reference TRBV28 and TRBJ2-5): DVKVTQSSRYLVKRTGEKVFLECVQDMDHENMFWYRQDPGLGLRLIYFSYDVKMKEKGDIPEGYSVSREKKERFSLILESASTNQTSMYLCASSFFSPLPGLAGPRRETQYFGPGTRLLVL.

The chain joins TRBV7-2 to TRBJ2-5; absent DNA, TCRdb's TRBD2 call cannot be checked. CDR1 is SGHTA and CDR2 is FQGNSA in the germline V gene. The CDR3 totals 15 residues. CDR3 sequence: CASSLQAGVQETQYF.

The rearrangement uses TRBV6-2 or TRBV6-3 and TRBJ2-7; TCRdb's D gene call, TRBD1, goes unchecked for lack of DNA. The CDR3 length is 19 residues. Per germline, CDR1 MNHEY and CDR2 SVGEGT. CDR3 sequence reads: CASRQSTSARGRLTYEQYF.

The chain employs TRBV6-2 or TRBV6-3 and TRBJ2-3; TCRdb's assignment of TRBD1 cannot be checked, as there is no DNA. Per the germline V gene, CDR1 is MNHEY and CDR2 is SVGEGT. This CDR3 spans 14 amino acids. The CDR3: CASNPGRSTDTQYF.

The chain is built from TRBV6-1 and TRBJ1-6; without DNA, the TCRdb call of TRBD1 cannot be checked. This CDR3 is built from 16 residues. Germline assignment: CDR1 MNHNS and CDR2 SASEGT. CDR3: CASSPTWGQANSPLHF.

The genes are TRBV28 and TRBJ1-2; the D call of TRBD1 rests on TCRdb alone, since no DNA is present to check it. The V gene's germline CDR1 is MDHEN and CDR2 SYDVKM. This CDR3 is built from 11 residues. The CDR3 loop reads CASSGKGRFAF.

This chain uses TRBV29-1 with TRBJ2-7. This CDR3 is 11 amino acids long. The germline gives CDR1 SQVTM, CDR2 ANQGSEA. The CDR3 loop reads CSVGDPGEQYF.

The chain has TRBV7-2 and TRBJ2-7; TCRdb reports TRBD1, a call that lacks DNA to check it against. Germline-derived CDR1 and CDR2 are SGHTA and FQGNSA. The CDR3 consists of 14 residues. CDR3 sequence reads: CASSPLGTTNEQYF.

This chain joins TRBV5-5 and TRBJ1-1; TCRdb gives TRBD1 as the D gene, but with no DNA this cannot be confirmed. Germline loops: CDR1 SGHKS, CDR2 YYEKEE (reference sequence). This CDR3 comprises 18 residues. CDR3 region: CASSLGGQGRGSRTEAFF.

V and J are TRBV4-2 and TRBJ1-1. The CDR3 has 12 amino acids. Germline values: CDR1 LGHNA, CDR2 YNFKEQ. The CDR3 here is CASSQDTTEAFF.

The CDR3 here is CASSLLSGGEAFF. The rearrangement links TRBV5-1 to TRBJ1-1. CDR1 is SGHRS, CDR2 YFSETQ, per germline. CDR3 length equals 13 residues.

The CDR3 loop is CASSWGGTRTEAFF. The chain couples TRBV5-1 to TRBJ1-1. The CDR3 extends over 14 amino acids. CDR1 and CDR2 from the germline V gene are SGHRS and YFSETQ.

V gene TRBV7-2 combines with J gene TRBJ1-2; TCRdb names TRBD1, which stays unverified in the absence of DNA. The CDR3 runs to 14 residues. Germline-derived CDR1 and CDR2 are SGHTA and FQGNSA. The CDR3 loop reads CASSLVAGDYGYTF.

The V and J genes are TRBV10-3 and TRBJ1-1; absent DNA, TCRdb's TRBD1 call cannot be checked. Germline CDR1 reads ENHRY; CDR2 reads SYGVKD. The CDR3 runs to 13 residues. CDR3 residues: CAALEGGNTEAFF.

The V call is TRBV5-4, the J call TRBJ2-1; TCRdb's D gene call, TRBD1, goes unchecked for lack of DNA. From germline, CDR1 is SGHNT and CDR2 YYREEE (reference sequence). There are 16 residues in the CDR3. The CDR3: CASSPGAISTGNEQFF.

The rearrangement links TRBV7-9 to TRBJ2-7; TCRdb returns TRBD1, unconfirmable since there is no DNA. The CDR3 is made up of 15 amino acids. Germline V gene data show CDR1 as SEHNR and CDR2 as FQNEAQ (reference sequence). CDR3 protein: CASSIGTGASYEQYF.

The chain employs TRBV7-6 and TRBJ2-5; TCRdb's assignment of TRBD2 cannot be checked, as there is no DNA. This CDR3 is built from 15 residues. Looked up from germline, CDR1 is SGHVS and CDR2 is FNYEAQ. The CDR3 reads CASSSGAGVGVSQYF.